This T cell receptor beta chain was identified in a study of T cells after posttransplantation cyclophosphamide. Whole-study findings and limits: Blood and skin or GI T cell repertoires showed limited TRB overlap.

Profiling relied on immunoSEQ multiplex PCR, and the TCRdb table lists in-frame clones only, not all of them. This table holds approximately 10,000 clones, more than 75% found once. This CDR3 has 16 amino acids. Deletions cut 0 bases from V and 5 bases from J, with 17 bases between. Per germline, CDR1 SGDLS and CDR2 YYNGEE. Details on this clone: Its specificity is not known.

Methotrexate plus calcineurin inhibitor accompanied controls' myeloablative marrow transplants; sampling was 1 year later. This clonotype was obtained from a male patient in his thirties who received an allogeneic stem cell transplant from an unrelated donor, was CMV-positive, and had no GVHD. Some T cells may be graft donor cells. This chain links TRBV9 with TRBJ2-5, with D possibly being TRBD2 (6 bases). The sample was PBMCs, taken after an allogeneic stem cell transplant with a calcineurin inhibitor and methotrexate. The CDR3 DNA sequence: TGTGCCAGCAGCGTAGTCGGACTAACCCTTGGGGAGACCCAGTACTTC. Translating gives CASSVVGLTLGETQYF.